Following are 20 T cell receptor beta chains from one sample sequenced in a study of blood T cell repertoires in COVID-19. Libraries were prepared by immunoSEQ multiplex PCR; TCRdb keeps only in-frame clonotypes and omits some of them. The sample yields around 420,000 clones, roughly 86% seen once. The sequenced material came from PBMCs or T cells enriched from blood (not recorded which). The origin of the receptors is a woman aged 40 to 50 with acute COVID-19.

The chain links TRBV29-1 to TRBJ2-7; possible D gene TRBD1, 5 bases. V was pared by 6 bases and J by 2 bases, with 8 bases between. CDR1 SQVTM and CDR2 ANQGSEA come from the germline V gene. The length of the CDR3 is 11 residues. The CDR3 here is CSVVQAYEQYF. The CDR3 bases are TGCAGCGTCGTACAGGCCTACGAGCAGTACTTC.

A remark on this clone: At the DNA level, this CDR3 is encoded by other sequences in the same sample as well. The rearrangement uses TRBV6-5 and TRBJ1-2; 11 bases align to TRBD1. The CDR3 runs 13 residues. Trimming removed 5 bases from V and 7 bases from J; junction bases left unmatched: 3. From germline, CDR1 is MNHEY and CDR2 SVGAGI. CDR3 sequence (DNA): TGTGCCAGCAGTCCGGGACAGGGGGTTGGCTACACCTTC. This sequence encodes CASSPGQGVGYTF.

In its sample, this clone was seen once. The genes are TRBV10-3 and TRBJ1-4; 11 positions match TRBD1. After removal of 4 bases from V and 8 bases from J, the junction contained 6 bases not matched to a gene. The CDR3 consists of 15 residues. In germline, CDR1 is ENHRY, CDR2 SYGVKD. The DNA of the CDR3 is TGTGCCATCAGTGGTTCCGGGACAGGGGGGGAAAAACTGTTTTTT. Translated: CAISGSGTGGEKLFF.

This clone was observed a few times. J is TRBJ1-4 and V is TRBV11-3; TRBD1 might be the D (5 bases). Germline CDR1 is SGHNT and CDR2 is YENEEA. Trimming left V 5 bases short and J 8 bases short, with 12 bases between. CDR3 length equals 13 residues. The chain's CDR3 is CASSPRVYEKLFF. The CDR3 coding sequence is TGTGCCAGCAGCCCCAGGGTATACGAAAAACTGTTTTTT.

A few counts support this clone. This rearrangement joins TRBV10-3 to TRBJ2-3; 10 bases fit TRBD2. CDR3 length: 16 amino acids. After removal of 0 bases from V and 4 bases from J, the junction contained 4 bases not matched to a gene. Germline V gene sequence: CDR1 ENHRY, CDR2 SYGVKD. In DNA form, the CDR3 reads TGTGCCATCAGTGAGTCGCCGGGACTAGCGTCAGATACGCAGTATTTT. Translated, it gives CAISESPGLASDTQYF.

This clone showed up just once. The CDR3 reads CASSLGATGNNYGYTF. The CDR3 nucleotides read TGTGCCAGCAGCTTAGGGGCGACAGGAAACAACTATGGCTACACCTTC. The chain is built from TRBV7-9 and TRBJ1-2; D is possibly TRBD1 (6 bases). This CDR3 spans 16 amino acids. CDR1 and CDR2 from the germline V gene are SEHNR and FQNEAQ (reference sequence). V gave up 1 base and J gave up 2 bases, with 14 bases separating them.

The chain links TRBV6-5 to TRBJ2-1, with D unresolved. The CDR3 is made up of 12 amino acids. With 8 bases removed from V and 7 bases from J, the gap between germline ends came to 12 bases. Per the germline V gene, CDR1 is MNHEY and CDR2 is SVGAGI. The DNA of the CDR3 is TGTGCCAGCTATAGTCCGTTGAATGAGCAGTTCTTC. Protein product: CASYSPLNEQFF.

The chain carries TRBV18 and TRBJ2-5; D not resolved. Trimming took off 3 bases at V and 3 bases at J, with 11 bases between the two ends. The germline CDR1 and CDR2 sequences are KGHSH and LQKENI. There are 14 residues in the CDR3. Written as DNA, the CDR3 is TGTGCCAGCTCACCGAGAACAGCTAAAGAGACCCAGTACTTC. The encoded protein is CASSPRTAKETQYF.

This clone came up a few times. CDR3 amino acids: CASSLSSGGGSTDTQYF. CDR3 sequence (DNA): TGCGCCAGCAGCTTGTCGTCGGGCGGGGGAAGCACAGATACGCAGTATTTT. The chain joins TRBV5-1 to TRBJ2-3; 7 bases line up with TRBD2. V lost 1 base and J lost 0; bases outside the gene matches: 8. Germline V gene sequence: CDR1 SGHRS, CDR2 YFSETQ. This CDR3 has 17 residues.

V usage is TRBV5-1 and J usage is TRBJ1-2; 10 bases match TRBD1. CDR3 length equals 15 residues. Germline CDR1 is SGHRS and CDR2 is YFSETQ. V trimming: 0 bases; J trimming: 4 bases; junction bases outside the gene matches: 3. The CDR3 nucleotides read TGCGCCAGCAGCTTGGAGGGACAGGGGTTCTATGGCTACACCTTC. Residues: CASSLEGQGFYGYTF.

The chain has TRBV15 and TRBJ1-6; 12 nucleotides match TRBD1. This CDR3 comprises 18 residues. Germline V lookup: CDR1 LNHNV, CDR2 YYDKDF (reference sequence). The V and J ends lost 0 bases and 7 bases, in that order; junction bases with no gene match: 7. The CDR3 sequence is CATSRDARDRGRNSPLHF. The CDR3 DNA sequence: TGTGCCACCAGCAGAGATGCTAGGGACAGGGGGCGGAATTCACCCCTCCACTTT.

To note about this clone: At the DNA level, this CDR3 is encoded by other sequences in the same sample as well. V and J are TRBV9 and TRBJ2-1, with D uncertain. Germline lookup yields CDR1 SGDLS and CDR2 YYNGEE. This CDR3 is 14 amino acids long. V was shortened by 0 bases and J by 1 base, with 5 bases between the two germline ends. CDR3 sequence: CASSVGGSYNEQFF. CDR3 bases: TGTGCCAGCAGCGTAGGAGGATCCTACAATGAGCAGTTCTTC.

The rearrangement joins TRBV9 to TRBJ1-2; 7 bases fit TRBD1. The CDR3 covers 14 residues. J gave up 5 bases and V 3 bases, and 7 bases lay outside the gene matches. The V gene's germline CDR1 is SGDLS and CDR2 YYNGEE. CDR3 loop: CASSDRTGPYGYTF. The CDR3 nucleotides read TGTGCCAGCAGCGACCGGACAGGTCCGTATGGCTACACCTTC. The full variable domain, in which reference TRBV9 and TRBJ1-2 provide the parts outside the CDR3, is DSGVTQTPKHLITATGQRVTLRCSPRSGDLSVYWYQQSLDQGLQFLIQYYNGEERAKGNILERFSAQQFPDLHSELNLSSLELGDSALYFCASSDRTGPYGYTFGSGTRLTVV.

J is TRBJ1-4 and V is TRBV5-1; D is uncertain. Per germline, CDR1 SGHRS and CDR2 YFSETQ. The CDR3 contains 14 residues. The germline V and J ends were trimmed by 0 bases and 7 bases, with 10 bases remaining between them. The CDR3 DNA follows: TGCGCCAGCAGCTTGGCCTGGGCTACTGAAAAACTGTTTTTT. Translating it yields CASSLAWATEKLFF.

The chain links TRBV29-1 to TRBJ1-1; a weak D match, TRBD1 (5 bases). Germline lookup yields CDR1 SQVTM and CDR2 ANQGSEA. There are 12 residues in the CDR3. Deletions cut 6 bases from V and 1 base from J, with 9 bases between. CDR3 region: CSVRTGNTEAFF. CDR3 nucleotide sequence: TGCAGCGTCCGCACAGGGAACACTGAAGCTTTCTTT.

The chain couples TRBV24-1 to TRBJ1-2, with a possible D match to TRBD1 (6 bases). With 12 bases removed from V and 2 bases from J, the gap between germline ends came to 9 bases. This CDR3 is built from 11 residues. Germline V gene lookup returns CDR1 KGHDR and CDR2 SFDVKD. The CDR3, as DNA: TGTGCCTCCACAGGGAACTATGGCTACACCTTC. Protein product: CASTGNYGYTF.

This chain joins TRBV3-1 (or the pseudogene TRBV3-2) and TRBJ2-7; D call uncertain. Germline loops: CDR1 LGHDT, CDR2 YNNKEL (reference sequence). Between the trimmed V and J ends, which lost 5 bases and 0 bases, there was a span of 5 bases. The CDR3 has 12 residues. This chain's CDR3 is CASSSSSYEQYF. In DNA form, the CDR3 reads TGTGCCAGCAGCTCGAGCTCCTACGAGCAGTACTTC.

This clone was detected only once. The chain couples TRBV5-4 to TRBJ1-2; no definite D call. The CDR3 consists of 13 residues. In germline, CDR1 is SGHNT, CDR2 YYREEE (reference sequence). V lost 2 bases, J lost 2 bases, and 7 bases lay in between. The CDR3 sequence: CASSLDINYGYTF. The CDR3 nucleotides are TGTGCCAGCAGCTTAGACATAAACTATGGCTACACCTTC.

The chain uses TRBV27 and TRBJ1-1; D remains ambiguous. The germline gives CDR1 MNHEY, CDR2 SMNVEV (reference sequence). V was shortened by 3 bases and J by 0 bases, with 8 bases between the two germline ends. The CDR3 covers 14 residues. The CDR3 loop is CASSFRGMNTEAFF. The CDR3, as DNA: TGTGCCAGCAGTTTTAGAGGGATGAACACTGAAGCTTTCTTT.

The gene calls are TRBV3-1 (or the pseudogene TRBV3-2) and TRBJ2-3; 8 nucleotides agree with TRBD2. V shed 5 bases and J 0 bases; nucleotides not matched to a gene: 10. Germline loops: CDR1 LGHDT, CDR2 YNNKEL (reference sequence). This CDR3 comprises 17 residues. CDR3 residues: CASSSDPSGRSTDTQYF. The CDR3 DNA reads as TGTGCCAGCAGCTCCGACCCTAGCGGGCGTAGCACAGATACGCAGTATTTT.